A selection of T cell receptor beta chains follows, all from one sample in a study of cytomegalovirus exposure and HLA in healthy donors. Method: immunoSEQ multiplex PCR; TCRdb's copy keeps in-frame clones and lacks some. The table records 250,000 to 400,000 clones, roughly 87% of them present only once. Sequenced material: PBMCs. These receptors originate from a woman aged 25 to 39 in good health and CMV-seropositive. Each CDR3 is given with its conserved first and last residue. A D gene is named only where the DNA matches it firmly. Expanded clones are given a class, and other clones once, few, many or no size at all.

D: NA
size: NA
V: TRBV9
J: TRBJ2-3
CDR3: CASSGTGSDTQYF
DNA: TGTGCCAGCAGCGGTACAGGGTCAGATACGCAGTATTTT

D: TRBD2
size: NA
V: TRBV29-1
J: TRBJ2-7
CDR3: CSVCSGGRSYEQYF
DNA: TGCAGCGTTTGCAGCGGGGGTAGGTCCTACGAGCAGTACTTC

D: TRBD1
size: NA
V: TRBV4-2
J: TRBJ2-1
CDR3: CASSGVGQGVHEQFF
DNA: TGTGCCAGCAGTGGCGTAGGGCAGGGGGTCCATGAGCAGTTCTTC

D: NA
size: NA
V: TRBV5-1
J: TRBJ2-5
CDR3: CASSSGLSLETQYF
DNA: TGCGCCAGCAGCTCGGGACTCTCGTTGGAGACCCAGTACTTC

D: NA
size: few
V: TRBV7-3
J: TRBJ2-7
CDR3: CASSLRPGPSYEQYF
DNA: TGTGCCAGCAGCTTAAGGCCCGGGCCCTCCTACGAGCAGTACTTC

D: TRBD1
size: NA
V: TRBV7-9
J: TRBJ2-5
CDR3: CASRTPGQGETQYF
DNA: TGTGCCAGCAGGACCCCGGGACAGGGGGAGACCCAGTACTTC

D: NA
size: NA
V: TRBV7-9
J: TRBJ2-5
CDR3: CASSPEYF
DNA: TGTGCCAGCAGCCCGGAGTACTTC

D: NA
size: NA
V: TRBV30
J: TRBJ2-7
CDR3: CAWSRGYYEQYF
DNA: TGTGCCTGGAGTCGAGGATACTACGAGCAGTACTTC

D: NA
size: NA
V: TRBV4-3
J: TRBJ2-7
CDR3: CASSAFGGPYEQYF
DNA: TGCGCCAGCAGCGCTTTTGGAGGACCCTACGAGCAGTACTTC

D: NA
size: once
V: TRBV29-1
J: TRBJ1-2
CDR3: CSDGDDIGYTF
DNA: TGCAGCGACGGGGACGATATTGGCTACACCTTC

D: NA
size: NA
V: TRBV5-6
J: TRBJ2-2
CDR3: CASSLDDSGTGELFF
DNA: TGTGCCAGCAGCTTGGACGACAGCGGGACCGGGGAGCTGTTTTTT

D: NA
size: once
V: TRBV11-2
J: TRBJ2-5
CDR3: CASSLDQARWETQYF
DNA: TGTGCCAGCAGCTTAGATCAAGCGAGATGGGAGACCCAGTACTTC

D: NA
size: NA
V: TRBV4-2
J: TRBJ1-4
CDR3: CASSLRHSNEKLFF
DNA: TGTGCCAGCAGCCTAAGGCACAGCAATGAAAAACTGTTTTTT

D: NA
size: NA
V: TRBV15
J: TRBJ2-7
CDR3: CATSRVLASASYEQYF
DNA: TGTGCCACCAGCAGAGTTCTAGCGTCTGCCTCCTACGAGCAGTACTTC

D: TRBD1
size: NA
V: TRBV19
J: TRBJ1-5
CDR3: CASSISGGGQPQHF
DNA: TGTGCCAGTAGTATTTCAGGGGGCGGTCAGCCCCAGCATTTT

D: TRBD2
size: NA
V: TRBV28
J: TRBJ2-3
CDR3: CASSPPGLAGGTDTQYF
DNA: TGTGCCAGCAGTCCACCGGGACTAGCGGGGGGTACAGATACGCAGTATTTT

D: TRBD1
size: NA
V: TRBV7-9
J: TRBJ1-2
CDR3: CASSSSGRGRYGYTF
DNA: TGTGCCAGCAGCTCTTCGGGCAGGGGGCGGTATGGCTACACCTTC

D: NA
size: NA
V: TRBV5-1
J: TRBJ2-7
CDR3: CASSLAWDTTYEQYF
DNA: TGCGCCAGCAGCTTGGCCTGGGACACCACCTACGAGCAGTACTTC

D: NA
size: NA
V: TRBV19
J: TRBJ1-5
CDR3: CASSIWEGNQPQHF
DNA: TGTGCCAGTAGTATCTGGGAAGGCAATCAGCCCCAGCATTTT

D: NA
size: NA
V: TRBV2
J: TRBJ2-7
CDR3: CASSETLDVLYEQYF
DNA: TGTGCCAGCAGTGAAACCCTAGACGTCCTCTACGAGCAGTACTTC

D: NA
size: NA
V: TRBV6-1
J: TRBJ2-7
CDR3: CASSRDATYEQYF
DNA: TGTGCCAGCAGTCGGGACGCAACCTACGAGCAGTACTTC

D: TRBD1
size: NA
V: TRBV7-2
J: TRBJ1-2
CDR3: CASSPDRGPWGYTF
DNA: TGTGCCAGCAGCCCCGACAGGGGGCCGTGGGGCTACACCTTC

D: TRBD1
size: NA
V: TRBV28
J: TRBJ1-2
CDR3: CASSQQGAQDYTF
DNA: TGTGCCAGCAGTCAACAGGGGGCGCAAGACTACACCTTC

D: TRBD2
size: NA
V: TRBV6-5
J: TRBJ2-2
CDR3: CSVSTSDTGELFF
DNA: TGTTCCGTGTCGACTAGCGATACCGGGGAGCTGTTTTTT

D: NA
size: NA
V: TRBV5-4
J: TRBJ2-2
CDR3: CASSLVYGELFF
DNA: TGTGCCAGCAGCTTGGTTTACGGGGAGCTGTTTTTT

D: NA
size: NA
V: TRBV27
J: TRBJ1-5
CDR3: CASSFVGDNQPQHF
DNA: TGTGCCAGCAGTTTTGTAGGGGACAATCAGCCCCAGCATTTT

D: NA
size: NA
V: TRBV6-5
J: TRBJ1-3
CDR3: CASSYSSGNTIYF
DNA: TGTGCCAGCAGTTACTCGAGTGGAAACACCATATATTTT

D: NA
size: NA
V: TRBV20-1
J: TRBJ2-1
CDR3: CSPRYNEQFF
DNA: TGCAGCCCCAGGTACAATGAGCAGTTCTTC

D: NA
size: NA
V: TRBV27
J: TRBJ1-1
CDR3: CASSLQGTNTEAFF
DNA: TGTGCCAGCAGTCTACAAGGGACGAACACTGAAGCTTTCTTT

D: TRBD2
size: NA
V: TRBV28
J: TRBJ2-1
CDR3: CASRPTSGSSYNEQFF
DNA: TGTGCCAGCAGACCGACTAGCGGAAGCTCCTACAATGAGCAGTTCTTC

D: NA
size: NA
V: TRBV27
J: TRBJ1-5
CDR3: CASSPSGAGFGNQPQHF
DNA: TGTGCCAGCAGTCCGAGTGGGGCAGGGTTTGGCAATCAGCCCCAGCATTTT

D: NA
size: NA
V: TRBV6-5
J: TRBJ1-2
CDR3: CASSYSAGSNYGYTF
DNA: TGTGCCAGCAGTTACTCGGCAGGGTCGAACTATGGCTACACCTTC

D: NA
size: NA
V: TRBV7-2
J: TRBJ1-6
CDR3: CASSLQGRGPLTHNSPLHF
DNA: TGTGCCAGCAGCTTACAGGGCAGAGGGCCCCTTACCCACAATTCACCCCTCCACTTT

D: TRBD2
size: NA
V: TRBV28
J: TRBJ2-2
CDR3: CASSLPTSGTNTGELFF
DNA: TGTGCCAGCAGTTTACCCACTAGCGGGACGAACACCGGGGAGCTGTTTTTT

D: TRBD1
size: NA
V: TRBV7-6
J: TRBJ1-2
CDR3: CASSQGTGDGYTF
DNA: TGTGCCAGCAGCCAGGGGACAGGGGATGGCTACACCTTC